The sequence of this T cell receptor beta chain was determined in a study of blood T cell repertoires in COVID-19. Study overall: From the United States, Italy and Spain came samples of acute and convalescent COVID-19. T cells, B-cell-depleted T cells, or PBMCs provided the cDNA or gDNA that served as material.

A single count supports this clone. CDR1 and CDR2 (germline): KGHSH, LQKENI. CDR3 length: 14 amino acids. Deletions cut 3 bases from V and 3 bases from J, with 12 bases between. In the original processing: Amplification of reference gene primers provided the estimated nucleated cell counts. Libraries were prepared by immunoSEQ multiplex PCR; TCRdb keeps only in-frame clonotypes and omits some of them. That table gives V, J and clone size, and the DNA gave D and trimming. This sample yields approximately 84,000 clones, of which about 80% are seen a single time; around 6% belongs to the top ten. The V call is TRBV18, the J call TRBJ2-7; possible D gene TRBD1, 5 bases. The clonotype was recovered from a man between 50 and 59 years old with active or convalescent COVID-19. The sequencing input was peripheral blood. CDR3 sequence: CASSPPRGSYEQYF. Here the CDR3 DNA reads TGTGCCAGCTCACCCCCAAGGGGTAGCTACGAGCAGTACTTC.